This T cell receptor beta chain comes out of a study of T cells after yellow fever vaccination. Looking at the study overall: Researchers used SMART-Seq v4 Ultra Low Input to prepare fractions that had low cell numbers. Study-wide points: Booster sampling recovered most clones from primary vaccination (roughly 97% CD4, approximately 90% CD8).

UMIs and a universal primer site were added when TCR cDNA was made by 5'RACE template switching. Using its own MiXCR run on the 5' RACE reads, TCRdb lists one record per CDR3 protein. The sample carries more than 90,000 distinct CDR3 sequences, 7% to 8.5% recorded once. This clonotype was counted at least ten times. The antigen is unknown. This CDR3 contains 15 residues. V lost 0 bases, J lost 1 base, and 7 bases lay in between. Germline-derived CDR1 and CDR2 are MGHRA and YSYEKL. This TCR derives from a man aged 25 to 45 who received the YFV17D yellow fever vaccine. Material: CD8+ T cells sorted from PBMCs, obtained 45 days after the yellow fever booster vaccination. The rearrangement links TRBV4-1 to TRBJ2-1; D uncertain. The CDR3: CASSQERQSYNEQFF. The CDR3 DNA reads TGCGCCAGCAGCCAAGAGCGGCAGTCCTACAATGAGCAGTTCTTC.